What follows are 22 T cell receptor beta chains derived from one specimen sequenced in a study of shared clonotypes between healthy human individuals (dated by TCRdb to about 2020). Libraries were constructed by the immunoSEQ multiplex PCR assay. TCRdb retrieved this table from immuneACCESS and kept in-frame rearrangements only. Not all clones are present; in checked studies, unresolved V genes account for under half, and no reason is known for the remainder. The sample table lists 2.3 million or so clones, approximately 95% of them with a count of one. Of the sample, about 0.39% falls within the top ten clones. Sequenced input: naive CD4+ T cells from PBMCs. Explained via the paper, the cell subset or site label denotes: CD45RA+ positively selected. The receptors come from a man between 18 and 29 years old in good health. Some clones in this sample may be carry-over from other donors' samples.

The rearrangement uses TRBV11-3 and TRBJ2-1; 9 bases fit TRBD1. CDR3 length: 16 amino acids. Trimming took 5 bases from V and 3 from J; bases not matched to a gene: 8. Germline V lookup: CDR1 SGHNT, CDR2 YENEEA. CDR3 sequence reads: CASSPSGQGSYNEQFF. The CDR3 nucleotides are TGTGCCAGCAGCCCTTCGGGACAGGGTAGCTACAATGAGCAGTTCTTC.

The rearrangement uses TRBV6-1 and TRBJ1-1; D may be TRBD1 (6 bases). CDR3 size: 14 residues. V lost 3 bases and J lost 0, with 8 bases in between. The germline V gene encodes CDR1 MNHNS and CDR2 SASEGT. CDR3 protein: CASSDDRLNTEAFF. The CDR3 nucleotides read TGTGCCAGCAGTGACGACAGGCTGAACACTGAAGCTTTCTTT.

The rearrangement links TRBV11-2 to TRBJ1-2; D not resolved. This CDR3 has 17 amino acids. V was cut by 4 bases and J by 0 bases, with 18 bases left in between. Looked up from germline, CDR1 is SGHAT and CDR2 is FQNNGV. The CDR3 DNA reads TGTGCCAGCAGCTCTTCGGCGCTTTATAGGGCTAACTATGGCTACACCTTC. Translated, it gives CASSSSALYRANYGYTF.

This rearrangement joins TRBV11-2 to TRBJ2-2; possibly TRBD2 for D (5 bases). In germline, CDR1 is SGHAT, CDR2 FQNNGV. CDR3 size: 14 residues. Between the trimmed V and J ends, which lost 6 bases and 4 bases, there was a span of 12 bases. The CDR3 DNA is TGTGCCAGCAGATCCTTTAGCGTCACCGGGGAGCTGTTTTTT. This sequence encodes CASRSFSVTGELFF.

This chain joins TRBV5-4 and TRBJ2-2, with 13 bases lining up with TRBD2. CDR3 length equals 17 residues. V gave up 0 bases and J gave up 6 bases; unmatched junction bases: 5. From germline, CDR1 is SGHNT and CDR2 YYREEE (reference sequence). CDR3 DNA: TGTGCCAGCAGCTTGGGACTAGCGGGAGGATTCGCCGGGGAGCTGTTTTTT. Its translation is CASSLGLAGGFAGELFF.

The chain recombines TRBV27 with TRBJ2-1; no firm D call. CDR3 size: 16 residues. Trimming removed 6 bases at V and 10 bases at J, with 25 bases between. CDR1 MNHEY and CDR2 SMNVEV come from the germline V gene (reference sequence). The CDR3 sequence is CASRLSWGKGDREQFF. The CDR3 DNA follows: TGTGCCAGCAGGCTATCATGGGGTAAGGGTGATCGCGAGCAGTTCTTC.

V usage is TRBV28 and J usage is TRBJ2-3; 8 positions agree with TRBD2. The V segment lost 1 base and the J segment 0 bases; nucleotides outside the gene matches: 6. The CDR3 has 17 residues. The germline CDR1 and CDR2 sequences are MDHEN and SYDVKM. CDR3: CASSLLGGRPSTDTQYF. DNA for the CDR3: TGTGCCAGCAGTTTATTGGGCGGGAGGCCAAGCACAGATACGCAGTATTTT.

This clone showed up just once. The chain couples TRBV6-1 to TRBJ1-2; D is uncertain. CDR3 length: 14 residues. CDR1 and CDR2 from the germline V gene are MNHNS and SASEGT. V lost 3 bases, J lost 4 bases, and 12 bases lay in between. This CDR3 reads CASSDSLVPYGYTF. The CDR3 DNA follows: TGTGCCAGCAGTGACAGTCTGGTCCCCTATGGCTACACCTTC.

V usage is TRBV7-3 and J usage is TRBJ1-1; D is unresolved. The germline V gene has CDR1 SGHTA and CDR2 FQGTGA. Trimming took 2 bases from V and 4 from J, leaving 8 bases between them. This CDR3 contains 13 residues. CDR3 residues: CASSLFAGTEAFF. CDR3 in DNA: TGTGCCAGCAGCTTATTTGCAGGCACTGAAGCTTTCTTT.

The table lists this clone with a count of one. The V gene is TRBV28, the J gene TRBJ2-7; 9 bases are shared with TRBD1. CDR3 length: 16 amino acids. After removal of 5 bases from V and 1 base from J, the junction contained 9 bases not matched to a gene. Per the germline V gene, CDR1 is MDHEN and CDR2 is SYDVKM. The CDR3 here is CASSGHRTGASYEQYF. The CDR3 DNA sequence: TGTGCCAGCAGTGGACACCGGACAGGGGCTTCCTACGAGCAGTACTTC.

The chain couples TRBV6-5 to TRBJ2-7; perhaps TRBD2 as D (5 bases). CDR1 is MNHEY and CDR2 is SVGAGI in the germline V gene. The CDR3 consists of 15 residues. The V end was cut by 0 bases, the J end by 4 bases, with 13 bases between. CDR3 coding DNA: TGTGCCAGCAGTTACTCTCGGGGAATTGGTTACGAGCAGTACTTC. Its translation: CASSYSRGIGYEQYF.

The chain links TRBV20-1 to TRBJ2-5; D remains ambiguous. The J call is in doubt because the DNA end fits TRBJ2-7 better. Germline V gives CDR1 DFQATT, CDR2 SNEGSKA (reference sequence). CDR3 length: 9 amino acids. The CDR3, as DNA: TGCAGTGCTAGAGCCGAGCAGTACTTC. Its protein product is CSARAEQYF.

This clone is a singleton in its sample. J is TRBJ2-7 and V is TRBV5-1; 10 nucleotides agree with TRBD2. Germline V gene data show CDR1 as SGHRS and CDR2 as YFSETQ. CDR3 length: 15 residues. J gave up 5 bases and V 0 bases, and 5 bases lay outside the gene matches. The CDR3 protein is CASSLVLAGDNEQYF. CDR3 coding DNA: TGCGCCAGCAGCTTGGTGCTAGCGGGAGATAACGAGCAGTACTTC.

V and J are TRBV4-1 and TRBJ1-6; TRBD1 matches at 7 bases. Germline CDR1 is MGHRA and CDR2 is YSYEKL. Trimming at V came to 5 bases and at J to 7 bases, leaving 8 bases not matched to a gene. The CDR3 runs to 15 residues. The DNA for the CDR3 is TGCGCCAGCAGCTCCCGACAGGGTGACAATTCACCCCTCCACTTT. It encodes CASSSRQGDNSPLHF.

This sequence joins TRBV6-1 and TRBJ1-2; 7 bases align to TRBD1. Losses at the gene ends were 3 bases for V and 2 bases for J; bases not matched to a gene: 9. This CDR3 is built from 16 residues. Germline CDR1 MNHNS, CDR2 SASEGT. The CDR3 nucleotides are TGTGCCAGCAGTGACTTGGGAAACAGGGGAAACTATGGCTACACCTTC. The encoded protein is CASSDLGNRGNYGYTF.

V usage is TRBV20-1 and J usage is TRBJ1-1, with a possible D match to TRBD1 (5 bases). The CDR3 covers 11 residues. Germline CDR1 DFQATT, CDR2 SNEGSKA (reference sequence). Trimming took 8 bases from V and 3 from J, leaving 10 bases between them. This CDR3 is CSPPGDTEAFF. The DNA of the CDR3 is TGCAGTCCCCCGGGGGACACTGAAGCTTTCTTT.

The rearrangement joins TRBV28 to TRBJ1-5; 8 nucleotides match TRBD1. CDR3 length: 17 amino acids. Looked up from germline, CDR1 is MDHEN and CDR2 is SYDVKM. The V segment lost 6 bases and the J segment 2 bases; nucleotides outside the gene matches: 12. The CDR3 bases are TGTGCCAGCAGCTCAACCTCGGACAGGGAAGGCAATCAGCCCCAGCATTTT. Residues: CASSSTSDREGNQPQHF.

J is TRBJ2-7 and V is TRBV18; weak D call: TRBD2 (5 bases). Per germline, CDR1 KGHSH and CDR2 LQKENI. The CDR3 has 15 residues. V was clipped by 6 bases and J by 6 bases, with 21 bases between them. The CDR3 loop reads CASSHTDGGGGEQYF. The DNA of the CDR3 is TGTGCCAGCTCGCACACGGACGGAGGCGGAGGCGAGCAGTACTTC.

The chain links TRBV28 to TRBJ2-7; D unclear. V was clipped by 8 bases and J by 1 base, with 18 bases between them. The CDR3 is 15 residues long. The germline gives CDR1 MDHEN, CDR2 SYDVKM. This CDR3 reads CASPPSGTLSYEQYF. The CDR3 DNA follows: TGTGCCAGCCCCCCAAGTGGAACCCTGTCCTACGAGCAGTACTTC.

This chain joins TRBV18 and TRBJ1-3; weak D call: TRBD1 (6 bases). V was clipped by 4 bases and J by 4 bases, with 11 bases between them. Germline CDR1 KGHSH, CDR2 LQKENI. The CDR3 consists of 14 residues. CDR3 loop: CASSLSDRGNTIYF. The CDR3 DNA sequence: TGTGCCAGCTCACTTTCCGACAGGGGAAACACCATATATTTT.

The chain employs TRBV19 and TRBJ2-5; D gene uncertain. The CDR3 consists of 15 residues. From germline, CDR1 is LNHDA and CDR2 SQIVND (reference sequence). V was trimmed by 3 bases and J by 5 bases, leaving 16 bases between them. CDR3 coding DNA: TGTGCCAGTAGTATCGCTAGGAGCCCAACGGAGACCCAGTACTTC. Its protein product is CASSIARSPTETQYF.

This rearrangement joins TRBV6-6 to TRBJ2-1; no clear D. CDR1 is MNHNY and CDR2 is SVGAGI in the germline V gene (reference sequence). V lost 2 bases and J 0 bases, leaving 11 bases between the germline ends. The CDR3 has 16 amino acids. The CDR3 DNA reads TGTGCCAGCAGTTACGAGGTACTAAACTCCTACAATGAGCAGTTCTTC. It codes for CASSYEVLNSYNEQFF.